These 6 T cell receptor beta chains share one sample of origin, sequenced in a study of neurological immune-mediated disorders. One entry per CDR3 protein, called by TCRdb with MiXCR from the 5' RACE reads. The table records about 16,000 distinct CDR3 sequences, 9% of them present only once. The sequencing sample was made of CD8+ T cells from blood. These receptors all come from a man between 50 and 59 years old in good health.

This clonotype was recorded at least ten times. A much larger clone differs by one base, so this may be a read error. The rearrangement uses TRBV20-1 and TRBJ1-6, with 7 nucleotides matching TRBD1. The CDR3 runs 15 residues. Per the germline V gene, CDR1 is DFQATT and CDR2 is SNEGSKA (reference sequence). CDR3 in DNA: TGCAGTGCTAGAAAACACAGGGGAGACAATTCATCCCTCCACTTT. It is translated as CSARKHRGDNSSLHF.

The table lists this clonotype with many counts. The genes are TRBV20-1 and TRBJ2-1; 7 bases align to TRBD2. CDR1 is DFQATT and CDR2 is SNEGSKA in the germline V gene (reference sequence). This CDR3 has 16 amino acids. V trimming: 1 base; J trimming: 8 bases; junction bases outside the gene matches: 14. CDR3 nucleotides: TGCAGTGCTAGAGTTAAACTAGCTAGCGGTGACGATGAGCAGTTCTTC. Its translation: CSARVKLASGDDEQFF.

This clonotype was counted ten times or more. V usage is TRBV6-5 and J usage is TRBJ2-7, with 10 bases lining up with TRBD1. The CDR3 has 13 amino acids. The junction had 5 bases not matched to a gene; V was cut back by 6 bases and J by 6 bases. CDR1 is MNHEY, CDR2 SVGAGI, per germline. This CDR3 is CASSTGTGVEQYF. In DNA, the CDR3 is TGTGCCAGCAGCACCGGGACAGGGGTCGAGCAGTACTTC.

This clonotype was recorded many times. The rearrangement links TRBV12-3 or TRBV12-4 to TRBJ2-7, with D tentatively TRBD1 (5 bases). The V end was cut by 3 bases, the J end by 6 bases, with 12 bases between. The CDR3 totals 13 residues. In DNA, the CDR3 is TGTGCCAGCAGTTTTGGGGCTGTCTCCGAGCAGTACTTC. Protein product: CASSFGAVSEQYF.

This clonotype was detected ten times or more. The chain joins TRBV5-5 to TRBJ2-1; D is tentatively TRBD1 or TRBD2 (5 bases each). Germline lookup yields CDR1 SGHKS and CDR2 YYEKEE (reference sequence). With 4 bases removed from V and 7 bases from J, the gap between germline ends came to 15 bases. The CDR3 totals 14 residues. In DNA form, the CDR3 reads TGTGCCAGCAGCCAAGGGGACGTCGGGAATGAGCAGTTCTTC. It specifies CASSQGDVGNEQFF. Full variable domain (outside the CDR3, taken from reference TRBV5-5 and TRBJ2-1): DAGVTQSPTHLIKTRGQQVTLRCSPISGHKSVSWYQQVLGQGPQFIFQYYEKEERGRGNFPDRFSARQFPNYSSELNVNALLLGDSALYLCASSQGDVGNEQFFGPGTRLTVL.

This clonotype was seen ten or more times. The genes are TRBV5-1 and TRBJ2-1; TRBD2 is a possible D gene (6 bases). CDR1 and CDR2 (germline): SGHRS, YFSETQ. This CDR3 comprises 15 residues. The V end lost 4 bases, the J end lost 3 bases, and 14 bases lay between the germline ends. CDR3 protein: CASSPDGGDYNEQFF. CDR3 DNA sequence: TGCGCCAGCAGCCCCGATGGCGGGGACTACAATGAGCAGTTCTTC.